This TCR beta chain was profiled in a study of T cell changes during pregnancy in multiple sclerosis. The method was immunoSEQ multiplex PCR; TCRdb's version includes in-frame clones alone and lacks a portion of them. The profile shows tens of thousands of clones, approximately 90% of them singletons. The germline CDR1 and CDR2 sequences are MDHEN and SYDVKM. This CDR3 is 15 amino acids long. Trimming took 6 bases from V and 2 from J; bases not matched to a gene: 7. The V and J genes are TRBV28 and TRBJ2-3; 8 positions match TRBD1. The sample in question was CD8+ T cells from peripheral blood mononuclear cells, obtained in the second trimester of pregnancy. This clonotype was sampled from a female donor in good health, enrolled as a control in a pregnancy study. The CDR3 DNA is TGTGCCAGCAGAAACCGGGACAGGTACACAGATACGCAGTATTTT. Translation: CASRNRDRYTDTQYF. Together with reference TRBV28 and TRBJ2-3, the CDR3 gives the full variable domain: DVKVTQSSRYLVKRTGEKVFLECVQDMDHENMFWYRQDPGLGLRLIYFSYDVKMKEKGDIPEGYSVSREKKERFSLILESASTNQTSMYLCASRNRDRYTDTQYFGPGTRLTVL.